The entry below describes one T cell receptor beta chain. The CDR3 runs 14 residues. V was clipped by 6 bases and J by 0 bases; unmatched bases: 5. CDR1 and CDR2 (germline): MNHNY, SVGAGI (reference sequence). The data originate from a study of blood T cell repertoires in COVID-19. Whole-study context: The cDNA or gDNA used as material had been derived from T cells, B-cell-depleted T cells, or PBMCs.

Method: immunoSEQ multiplex PCR; TCRdb's copy keeps in-frame clones and lacks some. The sample includes about 200,000 clones, 88% of them seen just once. The TCR comes from a middle-aged man with active or convalescent COVID-19. The V gene is TRBV6-6, the J gene TRBJ2-7, with 7 nucleotides matching TRBD1. The sequencing input was peripheral blood. This CDR3 reads CASSETGDSYEQYF. For the CDR3, the DNA is TGTGCCAGCAGCGAAACAGGGGACTCCTACGAGCAGTACTTC.